Listed below are T cell receptor beta chains from one sample, sequenced in a study of T cells after yellow fever vaccination. TCRdb re-called the 5' RACE reads with MiXCR, one entry per CDR3 protein. In the table there are over 250,000 distinct CDR3 sequences, approximately 4% of which are singletons. The specimen comprised PBMCs, sampled 5 days after the yellow fever booster vaccination. The receptor source for this set is a man aged 18 to 29 who received the YFV17D yellow fever vaccine. The CDR3 runs from the conserved cysteine through the conserved F or W. Each record gives: J gene, D gene, clone size, V gene, CDR3 protein, CDR3 DNA. A D gene is named only where the DNA matches it firmly. Rows may omit the clone size; those that give it use once, few, many or a size class.

J: TRBJ1-2; D: NA; size: few; V: TRBV6-5; CDR3: CASSLGPTGGGYTF; DNA: TGTGCCAGCAGTCTGGGCCCAACCGGCGGTGGCTACACCTTC
J: TRBJ2-7; D: NA; size: many; V: TRBV9; CDR3: CASSVGEPGIGKDEQYF; DNA: TGTGCCAGCAGCGTAGGGGAACCAGGAATCGGGAAGGACGAGCAGTACTTC
J: TRBJ2-7; D: NA; size: few; V: TRBV6-5; CDR3: CASSYSTGSSSYEQYF; DNA: TGTGCCAGCAGTTACTCGACAGGCTCCAGCTCCTACGAGCAGTACTTC
J: TRBJ1-4; D: NA; size: NA; V: TRBV21-1; CDR3: CASSNRIGANEKLIF; DNA: TGTGCCAGCAGCAACCGTATCGGGGCTAATGAAAAACTGATTTTT
J: TRBJ2-1; D: NA; size: NA; V: TRBV7-3; CDR3: CASSLYRDHEQFF; DNA: TGTGCCAGCAGCCTGTACAGGGACCATGAGCAGTTCTTC
J: TRBJ1-2; D: NA; size: many; V: TRBV10-2; CDR3: CASSEDSYYGYTF; DNA: TGCGCCAGCAGTGAGGACAGCTACTATGGCTACACCTTC
J: TRBJ1-4; D: NA; size: NA; V: TRBV20-1; CDR3: CSAFASSQGREKLFF; DNA: TGCAGTGCTTTTGCCTCATCCCAGGGGAGGGAAAAACTGTTTTTT
J: TRBJ2-7; D: NA; size: many; V: TRBV7-6; CDR3: CASSLAPENSYEQYF; DNA: TGTGCCAGCAGCTTAGCCCCCGAAAATTCCTACGAGCAGTACTTC
J: TRBJ2-1; D: TRBD2; size: many; V: TRBV28; CDR3: CASSPPGGRYNEQFF; DNA: TGTGCCAGCAGCCCCCCGGGGGGAAGGTACAATGAGCAGTTCTTC
J: TRBJ1-1; D: TRBD1; size: NA; V: TRBV6-1; CDR3: CASSGPGQGDTEAFF; DNA: TGTGCCAGCAGTGGGCCCGGACAGGGAGACACTGAAGCTTTCTTT
J: TRBJ1-6; D: NA; size: many; V: TRBV21-1; CDR3: CASPHRDSPLHF; DNA: TGTGCCAGCCCACACAGGGATTCACCCCTCCACTTT
J: TRBJ1-6; D: TRBD1; size: once; V: TRBV6-5; CDR3: CASSYVGQGSTNSPLHF; DNA: TGTGCCAGCAGTTACGTGGGACAGGGCTCGACTAATTCACCCCTCCACTTT
J: TRBJ2-2; D: NA; size: NA; V: TRBV12-3/TRBV12-4; CDR3: CASSQQGYTGELFF; DNA: TGTGCCAGCAGTCAACAGGGTTACACCGGGGAGCTGTTTTTT
J: TRBJ2-1; D: TRBD2; size: few; V: TRBV14; CDR3: CASSQSSGGIYNEQFF; DNA: TGTGCCAGCAGCCAAAGTAGCGGGGGGATCTACAATGAGCAGTTCTTC
J: TRBJ1-1; D: TRBD1; size: few; V: TRBV29-1; CDR3: CSGQGFTEAFF; DNA: TGTTCGGGACAGGGGTTTACTGAAGCTTTCTTT
J: TRBJ1-5; D: NA; size: NA; V: TRBV28; CDR3: CASSSLGGFNQPQHF; DNA: TGTGCCAGCAGTTCCCTCGGGGGGTTCAATCAGCCCCAGCATTTT
J: TRBJ1-2; D: TRBD1; size: NA; V: TRBV7-3; CDR3: CASSFRGQGRGAGYGYTF; DNA: TGTGCCAGCAGCTTCAGGGGACAGGGACGGGGGGCAGGCTATGGCTACACCTTC
J: TRBJ1-5; D: NA; size: many; V: TRBV6-2/TRBV6-3; CDR3: CASTTVPFSQPQHF; DNA: TGTGCCAGCACCACGGTCCCGTTTTCGCAGCCCCAGCATTTT
J: TRBJ1-1; D: NA; size: few; V: TRBV5-1; CDR3: CASSLGKGTEAFF; DNA: TGCGCCAGCAGCTTGGGTAAGGGGACTGAAGCTTTCTTT
J: TRBJ2-5; D: NA; size: many; V: TRBV3-1; CDR3: CASSFDPRGTQYF; DNA: TGTGCCAGCAGCTTCGACCCGAGGGGGACCCAGTACTTC
J: TRBJ1-4; D: NA; size: NA; V: TRBV27; CDR3: CASSQWQGRETNEKLFF; DNA: TGTGCCAGCAGTCAATGGCAGGGGCGGGAAACTAATGAAAAACTGTTTTTT
J: TRBJ2-7; D: TRBD2; size: few; V: TRBV20-1; CDR3: CSALRGDSREQYF; DNA: TGCAGTGCTCTACGGGGGGACTCGCGAGAGCAGTACTTC
J: TRBJ1-3; D: NA; size: few; V: TRBV20-1; CDR3: CSASFLGVGNTIYF; DNA: TGCAGTGCTAGCTTTTTGGGGGTTGGAAACACCATATATTTT
J: TRBJ1-2; D: TRBD1; size: few; V: TRBV5-4; CDR3: CASSLRDRGNYGYTF; DNA: TGTGCCAGCAGCCTCCGGGACAGGGGGAACTATGGCTACACCTTC
J: TRBJ1-1; D: NA; size: few; V: TRBV12-3/TRBV12-4; CDR3: CASRYTQGTEAFF; DNA: TGTGCCAGCAGGTATACTCAGGGAACTGAAGCTTTCTTT
J: TRBJ2-3; D: NA; size: few; V: TRBV7-2; CDR3: CASSASLGDTQYF; DNA: TGTGCCAGCAGCGCGTCCCTCGGGGATACGCAGTATTTT
J: TRBJ2-1; D: NA; size: NA; V: TRBV20-1; CDR3: CSARSTASPYNEQFF; DNA: TGCAGTGCTAGAAGTACAGCGTCCCCCTACAATGAGCAGTTCTTC
J: TRBJ1-2; D: TRBD1; size: few; V: TRBV20-1; CDR3: CSASEDRQLWSYTF; DNA: TGCAGTGCTAGCGAGGACAGGCAACTATGGAGCTACACCTTC
J: TRBJ2-1; D: TRBD1; size: NA; V: TRBV2; CDR3: CASSYTGGTGNEQFF; DNA: TGTGCCAGCAGTTACACAGGGGGGACGGGGAATGAGCAGTTCTTC
J: TRBJ1-6; D: TRBD1; size: many; V: TRBV5-1; CDR3: CASSSGQGYSSPLHF; DNA: TGCGCCAGCAGCTCTGGACAGGGCTACAGTTCACCCCTCCACTTT
J: TRBJ2-3; D: NA; size: few; V: TRBV20-1; CDR3: CSARDLISRGADTQYF; DNA: TGCAGTGCTAGAGATCTAATTTCGAGGGGGGCGGATACGCAGTATTTT
J: TRBJ1-1; D: NA; size: few; V: TRBV20-1; CDR3: CSARKDGSKAFF; DNA: TGCAGTGCTAGGAAGGATGGATCTAAAGCTTTCTTT
J: TRBJ1-1; D: NA; size: many; V: TRBV7-2; CDR3: CATGADSTTEAFF; DNA: TGTGCCACCGGCGCCGACAGTACCACTGAAGCTTTCTTT
J: TRBJ1-5; D: NA; size: few; V: TRBV20-1; CDR3: CSAIQAPSNQPQHF; DNA: TGCAGTGCTATACAGGCCCCTAGCAATCAGCCCCAGCATTTT
J: TRBJ2-3; D: TRBD2; size: many; V: TRBV7-2; CDR3: CASSLWFRLATSTDTQYF; DNA: TGTGCCAGCAGCTTATGGTTCCGACTAGCAACTAGCACAGATACGCAGTATTTT
J: TRBJ2-7; D: NA; size: few; V: TRBV10-3; CDR3: CAIKGPETGIHEQYF; DNA: TGTGCCATCAAGGGCCCGGAAACAGGGATCCACGAGCAGTACTTC
J: TRBJ1-5; D: NA; size: few; V: TRBV15; CDR3: CATSRDGASNQPQHF; DNA: TGTGCCACCAGCAGAGATGGCGCTAGCAATCAGCCCCAGCATTTT
J: TRBJ2-5; D: NA; size: NA; V: TRBV20-1; CDR3: CCITAGRETQYF; DNA: TGCTGTATAACGGCAGGGAGAGAGACCCAGTACTTC
J: TRBJ1-5; D: NA; size: NA; V: TRBV30; CDR3: CAWSPLQGNQPQHF; DNA: TGTGCCTGGAGTCCATTGCAGGGTAATCAGCCCCAGCATTTT